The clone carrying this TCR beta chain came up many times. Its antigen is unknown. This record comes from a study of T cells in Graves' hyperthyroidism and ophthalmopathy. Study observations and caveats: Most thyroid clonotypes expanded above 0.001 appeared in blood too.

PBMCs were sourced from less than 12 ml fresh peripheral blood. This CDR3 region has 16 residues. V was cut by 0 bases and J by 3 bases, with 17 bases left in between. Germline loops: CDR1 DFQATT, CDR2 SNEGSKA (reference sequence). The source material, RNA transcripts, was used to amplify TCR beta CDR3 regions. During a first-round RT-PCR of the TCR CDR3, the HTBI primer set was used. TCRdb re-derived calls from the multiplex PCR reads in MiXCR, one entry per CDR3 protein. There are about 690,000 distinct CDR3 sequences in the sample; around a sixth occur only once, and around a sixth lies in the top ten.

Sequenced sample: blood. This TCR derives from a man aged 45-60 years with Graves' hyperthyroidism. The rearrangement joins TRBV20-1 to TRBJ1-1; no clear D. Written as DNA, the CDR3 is TGCAGTGCTAGAGATTCAAGGGCCCTCGCGTACACTGAAGCTTTCTTT. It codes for CSARDSRALAYTEAFF.